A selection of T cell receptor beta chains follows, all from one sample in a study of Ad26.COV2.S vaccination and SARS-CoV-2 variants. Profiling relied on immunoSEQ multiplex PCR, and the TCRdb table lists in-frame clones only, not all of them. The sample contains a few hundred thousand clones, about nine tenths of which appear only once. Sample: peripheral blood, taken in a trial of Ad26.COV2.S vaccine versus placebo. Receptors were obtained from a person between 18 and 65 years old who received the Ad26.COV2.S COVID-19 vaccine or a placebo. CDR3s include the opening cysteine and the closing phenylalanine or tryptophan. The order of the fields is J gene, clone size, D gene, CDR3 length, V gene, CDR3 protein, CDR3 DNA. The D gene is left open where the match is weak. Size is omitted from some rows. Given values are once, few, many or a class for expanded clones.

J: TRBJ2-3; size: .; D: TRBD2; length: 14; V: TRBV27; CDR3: CASSSASGGGTQYF; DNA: TGTGCCAGCAGTAGCGCTAGCGGGGGGGGTACGCAGTATTTT
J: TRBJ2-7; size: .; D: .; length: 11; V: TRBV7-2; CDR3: CASSSRVVQYF; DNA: TGTGCCAGCAGCTCCAGGGTGGTGCAGTACTTC
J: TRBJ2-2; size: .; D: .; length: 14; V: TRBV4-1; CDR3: CASSQPTVTGELFF; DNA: TGCGCCAGCAGCCAACCAACAGTAACCGGGGAGCTGTTTTTT
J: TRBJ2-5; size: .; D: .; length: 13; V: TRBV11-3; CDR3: CASSFSAKETQYF; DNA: TGTGCCAGCAGCTTTAGCGCGAAAGAGACCCAGTACTTC
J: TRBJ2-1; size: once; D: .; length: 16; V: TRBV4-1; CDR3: CASSQQGYSSYNEQFF; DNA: TGCGCCAGCAGCCAGCAGGGATACAGCTCCTACAATGAGCAGTTCTTC
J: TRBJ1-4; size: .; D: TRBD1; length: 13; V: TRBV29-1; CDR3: CSVEAGGSEKLFF; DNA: TGCAGCGTTGAAGCAGGGGGTAGCGAAAAACTGTTTTTT
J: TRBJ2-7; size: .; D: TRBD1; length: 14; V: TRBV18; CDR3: CASSPRRTGTEQYF; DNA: TGTGCCAGCTCACCCCGTCGGACAGGGACCGAGCAGTACTTC
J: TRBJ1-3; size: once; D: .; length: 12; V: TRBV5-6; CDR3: CASSINGNTIYF; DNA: TGTGCCAGCAGCATAAATGGAAACACCATATATTTT
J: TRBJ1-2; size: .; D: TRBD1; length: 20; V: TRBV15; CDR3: CATSREDWTGSTPFNYGYTF; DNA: TGTGCCACCAGCAGGGAAGACTGGACAGGTTCTACCCCCTTTAACTATGGCTACACCTTC
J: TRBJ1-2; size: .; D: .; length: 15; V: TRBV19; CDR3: CASSILLTARYGYTF; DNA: TGTGCCAGTAGTATACTGTTGACAGCCCGCTATGGCTACACCTTC
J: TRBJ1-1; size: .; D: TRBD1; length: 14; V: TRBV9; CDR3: CASSAGTGATEAFF; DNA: TGTGCCAGCAGCGCCGGGACAGGAGCCACTGAAGCTTTCTTT
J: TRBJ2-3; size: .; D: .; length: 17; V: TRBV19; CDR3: CASSIPRLSGDTDTQYF; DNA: TGTGCCAGTAGTATTCCCAGACTGAGCGGAGACACAGATACGCAGTATTTT
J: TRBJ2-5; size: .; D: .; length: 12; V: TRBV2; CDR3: CASSERRETQYF; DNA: TGTGCCAGCAGTGAACGGAGAGAGACCCAGTACTTC
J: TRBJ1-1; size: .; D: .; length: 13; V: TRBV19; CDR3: CASSLRVNTEAFF; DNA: TGTGCCAGTAGTCTCCGAGTGAACACTGAAGCTTTCTTT
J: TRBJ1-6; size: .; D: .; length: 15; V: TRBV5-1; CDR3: CASSLAGDLGSPLHF; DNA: TGCGCCAGCAGCTTGGCCGGAGACCTGGGGTCACCCCTCCACTTT
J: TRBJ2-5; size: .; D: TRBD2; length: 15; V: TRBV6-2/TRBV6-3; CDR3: CASSRLAGVWETQYF; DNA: TGTGCCAGCAGCAGGCTAGCGGGGGTGTGGGAGACCCAGTACTTC
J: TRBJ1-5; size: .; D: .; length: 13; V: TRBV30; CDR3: CAWSWGDGQPQHF; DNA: TGTGCCTGGAGTTGGGGGGATGGTCAGCCCCAGCATTTT
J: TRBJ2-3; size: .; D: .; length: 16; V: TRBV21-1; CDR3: CASSRPNGESTDTQYF; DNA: TGTGCCAGCAGCCGGCCCAATGGGGAAAGCACAGATACGCAGTATTTT
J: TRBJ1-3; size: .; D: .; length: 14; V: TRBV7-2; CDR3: CASSLMPSGNTIYF; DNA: TGTGCCAGCAGCTTGATGCCTTCTGGAAACACCATATATTTT
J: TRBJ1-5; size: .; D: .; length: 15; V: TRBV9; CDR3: CASSPLGIGNQPQHF; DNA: TGTGCCAGCAGCCCCCTTGGTATTGGCAATCAGCCCCAGCATTTT
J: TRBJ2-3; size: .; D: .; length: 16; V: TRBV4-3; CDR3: CASSQDRGTFQDTQYF; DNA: TGCGCCAGCAGCCAAGACCGGGGGACCTTTCAAGATACGCAGTATTTT
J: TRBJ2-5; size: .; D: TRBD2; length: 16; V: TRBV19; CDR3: CASSRDRLAGEETQYF; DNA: TGTGCCAGTAGTAGGGACCGACTAGCGGGGGAAGAGACCCAGTACTTC
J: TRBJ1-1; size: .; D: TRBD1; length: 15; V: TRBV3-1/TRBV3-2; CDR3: CASSQGPGGLTEAFF; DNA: TGTGCCAGCAGCCAAGGACCAGGGGGATTAACTGAAGCTTTCTTT
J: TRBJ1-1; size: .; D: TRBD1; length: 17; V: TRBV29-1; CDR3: CSVFGGQGAFVNTEAFF; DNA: TGCAGCGTGTTTGGCGGACAGGGGGCATTCGTGAACACTGAAGCTTTCTTT
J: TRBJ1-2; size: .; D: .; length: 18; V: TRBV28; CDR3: CASNTYLGGFTGLNGYTF; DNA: TGTGCCAGCAACACATATCTGGGGGGCTTTACGGGCCTCAATGGCTACACCTTC